These 21 T cell receptor beta chains share one sample of origin, sequenced in a study of shared clonotypes between healthy human individuals. Generated by immunoSEQ multiplex PCR, the TCRdb table keeps only in-frame clones and is missing some. The table shows about 1.1 million clones, with approximately 75% occurring only once. The sequenced sample was memory CD4+ T cells from PBMCs. Subset: CD45RA-negative fraction. These receptors all come from a man between 18 and 29 years old in good health. Some clones in this sample may be carry-over from other donors' samples.

This rearrangement joins TRBV18 to TRBJ1-2, with D possibly TRBD1 on 6 matching bases. Per germline, CDR1 KGHSH and CDR2 LQKENI. This CDR3 is 15 amino acids long. V lost 0 bases and J lost 6, with 14 bases in between. The CDR3 bases are TGTGCCAGCTCACCACCTATCAGGGGCTTGGATGGCTACACCTTC. This translates into CASSPPIRGLDGYTF. The whole variable domain, filled in from reference TRBV18 and TRBJ1-2, reads NAGVMQNPRHLVRRRGQEARLRCSPMKGHSHVYWYRQLPEEGLKFMVYLQKENIIDESGMPKERFSAEFPKEGPSILRIQQVVRGDSAAYFCASSPPIRGLDGYTFGSGTRLTVV.

The V call is TRBV10-1, the J call TRBJ1-1; the D gene is possibly TRBD1 (5 bases). The V gene lost 5 bases and the J gene lost 4 bases, with 14 bases spanning the gap. CDR1 is WNHNN and CDR2 is SYGVQD in the germline V gene (reference sequence). The CDR3 has 14 amino acids. In nucleotides, the CDR3 is TGCGCCAGCAGTCCTACGGGACTTGCCACTGAAGCTTTCTTT. Translation: CASSPTGLATEAFF.

This chain links TRBV11-3 with TRBJ1-5, with unresolved D. Germline V lookup: CDR1 SGHNT, CDR2 YENEEA. The germline V and J ends were trimmed by 8 bases and 1 base, with 9 bases remaining between them. The CDR3 is 13 residues long. CDR3 sequence (DNA): TGTGCCAGCGGGGTGGGCAGCAATCAGCCCCAGCATTTT. Protein product: CASGVGSNQPQHF.

The chain has TRBV11-2 and TRBJ1-2, with D perhaps matching TRBD1 (5 bases). Germline CDR1 is SGHAT and CDR2 is FQNNGV. CDR3 length: 13 residues. With 0 bases removed from V and 7 bases from J, the gap between germline ends came to 9 bases. The CDR3 DNA sequence: TGTGCCAGCAGCTTAGAGGGGCTGGCTGGCTACACCTTC. Encoded protein: CASSLEGLAGYTF.

The chain joins TRBV28 to TRBJ1-3; D is perhaps TRBD1 (5 bases). The CDR3 totals 14 residues. Germline V gene data show CDR1 as MDHEN and CDR2 as SYDVKM. The germline V and J ends were trimmed by 3 bases and 2 bases, with 8 bases remaining between them. The CDR3 loop is CASSFEGAGNTIYF. The CDR3 nucleotides are TGTGCCAGCAGTTTCGAAGGGGCTGGAAACACCATATATTTT.

To note about this clone: The same CDR3 also results from other DNA sequences found in this sample. The chain couples TRBV27 to TRBJ1-1, with 8 bases lining up with TRBD1. V shed 2 bases, J shed 2 bases, and the junction held 1 base outside the gene matches. The length of the CDR3 is 14 residues. Germline V gives CDR1 MNHEY, CDR2 SMNVEV (reference sequence). In nucleotides, the CDR3 is TGTGCCAGCAGTTTAGACAGGGGTAACACTGAAGCTTTCTTT. Translation gives CASSLDRGNTEAFF.

The chain recombines TRBV4-3 with TRBJ1-4; a weak D match, TRBD1 (5 bases). Germline loops: CDR1 LGHNA, CDR2 YSLEER. The CDR3 length is 13 residues. V was pared by 0 bases and J by 13 bases, with 12 bases between. CDR3 coding DNA: TGCGCCAGCAGCCAAGAATCCAGGGCAAGACTGTTTTTT. This translates into CASSQESRARLFF.

This rearrangement joins TRBV10-3 to TRBJ2-7; D possibly uses TRBD1 or TRBD2 (6 bases each). Trimming removed 9 bases from V and 2 bases from J, with 14 bases in between. The CDR3 extends over 13 amino acids. Germline CDR1 and CDR2: ENHRY and SYGVKD. The CDR3 region has the DNA TGTGCCATACAAGGGGGGATAGCCTACGAGCAGTACTTC. Its protein product is CAIQGGIAYEQYF.

The chain couples TRBV25-1 to TRBJ2-5; D ambiguous. Judging by the DNA end, TRBJ2-7 fits better; the J call may be wrong. The CDR3 is 12 residues long. In germline, CDR1 is MGHDK, CDR2 SYGVNS. CDR3 sequence (DNA): TGTGCCAGCAGTGGCAGAAGCTACGAGCAGTACTTC. Amino acid sequence: CASSGRSYEQYF.

The genes are TRBV6-5 and TRBJ2-3; D unclear. V shed 4 bases and J shed 8 bases, with 13 bases lying between them. This CDR3 is built from 13 residues. Germline V gene lookup returns CDR1 MNHEY and CDR2 SVGAGI. The chain's CDR3 is CASSSSQPATQYF. The CDR3 DNA reads as TGTGCCAGCAGTTCCTCTCAGCCCGCTACGCAGTATTTT.

This clone was counted a single time. J is TRBJ2-5 and V is TRBV7-2; either TRBD1 or TRBD2 may fit D (5 bases each). The germline gives CDR1 SGHTA, CDR2 FQGNSA. Trimming took 5 bases from V and 8 from J, leaving 12 bases between them. There are 12 residues in the CDR3. CDR3 sequence (DNA): TGTGCCAGCAGCGATAGAGGGGTCACCCAGTACTTC. Protein sequence: CASSDRGVTQYF.

This clone was detected only once. The V gene is TRBV18, the J gene TRBJ1-1, with TRBD1 matching 7 bases. The CDR3 contains 14 residues. With V trimmed by 3 bases and J by 1 base, 2 bases remained unmatched. CDR1 and CDR2 (germline): KGHSH, LQKENI. The CDR3 nucleotides are TGTGCCAGCTCACCGGACAGGTCGAACACTGAAGCTTTCTTT. Residues: CASSPDRSNTEAFF.

The rearrangement uses TRBV27 and TRBJ2-1; 11 bases agree with TRBD2. Losses at the gene ends were 7 bases for V and 9 bases for J; bases not matched to a gene: 17. This CDR3 region has 17 residues. The germline V gene encodes CDR1 MNHEY and CDR2 SMNVEV (reference sequence). For the CDR3, the DNA is TGTGCCAGCAATCGCTTTAGCGGGAGGGGCCAAAAGGGTGAGCAGTTCTTC. This codes for CASNRFSGRGQKGEQFF.

The chain combines TRBV18 with TRBJ2-2; no clear D. V dropped 3 bases and J dropped 5 bases, with 4 bases sitting between them. The germline V gene has CDR1 KGHSH and CDR2 LQKENI. The CDR3 covers 12 residues. The CDR3 coding sequence is TGTGCCAGCTCACCCCTAACCGGGGAGCTGTTTTTT. Translating gives CASSPLTGELFF.

The V call is TRBV1, the J call TRBJ1-5; TRBD1 was called by the table and not checked on the DNA. TRBV1 is a documented pseudogene. This CDR3 has 18 residues. CDR3 in DNA: TGCACCAGCAGCCAAGGAGTGGACAGGCCCCTGTGCAATCAGCCCCAGCATTTT. Amino acids: CTSSQGVDRPLCNQPQHF.

The genes are TRBV19 and TRBJ1-2, with D uncertain. This CDR3 is 11 amino acids long. Germline V CDR1 and CDR2: LNHDA, SQIVND (reference sequence). Trimming removed 4 bases from V and 4 bases from J, with 4 bases in between. CDR3: CASSNGYGYTF. CDR3 coding DNA: TGTGCCAGTAGTAACGGCTATGGCTACACCTTC.

The chain combines TRBV6-1 with TRBJ1-1, with 8 bases fitting TRBD1. Germline CDR1 is MNHNS and CDR2 is SASEGT. V lost 6 bases, J lost 1 base, and 7 bases stayed unmatched. This CDR3 has 15 residues. The CDR3 here is CASSSIQGANTEAFF. The CDR3, as DNA: TGTGCCAGCAGCTCTATTCAGGGGGCGAACACTGAAGCTTTCTTT.

This clone was observed once. The CDR3 region is CASMAGGTYEQYF. The CDR3 DNA reads as TGTGCCAGCATGGCAGGGGGGACCTACGAGCAGTACTTC. This chain uses TRBV7-2 with TRBJ2-7; TRBD1 might be the D (7 bases). Deletions cut 7 bases from V and 2 bases from J, with 12 bases between. CDR3 size: 13 residues. CDR1 is SGHTA and CDR2 is FQGNSA in the germline V gene.

Note on this clone: A clone one base away is much larger, so this may be a read error. The V call is TRBV7-9, the J call TRBJ1-5; D gene ambiguous. The length of the CDR3 is 16 residues. Germline V gives CDR1 SEHNR, CDR2 FQNEAQ (reference sequence). The CDR3 reads CASSFSRSGSNQPKHF. DNA of the CDR3: TGTGCCAGCAGCTTCTCCCGGAGCGGTAGCAATCAGCCCAAGCATTTT.

The chain recombines TRBV5-1 with TRBJ2-1, with 8 positions matching TRBD2. Germline V CDR1 and CDR2: SGHRS, YFSETQ. This CDR3 region has 18 residues. The J segment lost 0 bases and the V segment lost 2 bases, leaving 10 bases of the junction unmatched. CDR3 residues: CASSFGVTSGGSYNEQFF. CDR3 coding DNA: TGCGCCAGCAGCTTTGGGGTTACTAGCGGAGGCTCCTACAATGAGCAGTTCTTC.

Comment on this clone: Other DNA sequences in this specimen translate into the identical CDR3. The V call is TRBV29-1, the J call TRBJ2-1; D might be TRBD2 (6 bases). The CDR3 runs 14 residues. The V gene lost 2 bases and the J gene lost 4 bases, with 12 bases spanning the gap. In germline, CDR1 is SQVTM, CDR2 ANQGSEA. The CDR3 protein is CSVELAGRYNEQFF. The CDR3 nucleotides are TGCAGCGTTGAACTCGCGGGACGTTACAATGAGCAGTTCTTC.